A single sample gave rise to the 21 T cell receptor beta chains below, sequenced in a study of response to subunit inactivated influenza vaccine. TCRdb re-called the RT-PCR reads through MiXCR, storing one row per CDR3 protein. The data show more than 450,000 distinct CDR3 sequences, 6.5% to 8% seen once. The sample was PBMCs from blood, taken about 24 months after vaccination. The receptor set was obtained from a man in his fifties or sixties who received an inactivated influenza vaccine.

In this sample, this clonotype turned up a few times. The chain links TRBV6-2 or TRBV6-3 to TRBJ2-7; the match to TRBD1 covers 7 bases. The V and J ends lost 5 bases and 2 bases, in that order; junction bases with no gene match: 9. This CDR3 region has 15 residues. Germline CDR1 reads MNHEY; CDR2 reads SVGEGT. CDR3 region: CASSLYRGAAYEQYF. CDR3 DNA: TGTGCCAGCAGTCTATACAGGGGCGCAGCCTACGAGCAGTACTTC.

This clonotype was recorded at least ten times. The chain has TRBV12-3 or TRBV12-4 and TRBJ2-7; TRBD2 agrees at 9 bases. Trimming at V came to 2 bases and at J to 4 bases, leaving 6 bases not matched to a gene. The CDR3 totals 15 residues. The CDR3 sequence is CASSLRAGGSYEQYF. CDR3 nucleotide sequence: TGTGCCAGCAGTTTAAGGGCGGGAGGGTCTTACGAGCAGTACTTC.

This clonotype showed up many times. The chain employs TRBV15 and TRBJ1-3, with D hard to call. Germline V lookup: CDR1 LNHNV, CDR2 YYDKDF (reference sequence). Between the trimmed V and J ends, which lost 6 bases and 0 bases, there was a span of 9 bases. The CDR3 extends over 14 amino acids. The CDR3 nucleotides are TGTGCCACCAGTGCACAGCGCTCTGGAAACACCATATATTTT. Translated: CATSAQRSGNTIYF.

This clonotype was counted ten times or more. The chain is built from TRBV7-2 and TRBJ1-4, with D possibly matching TRBD1 (5 bases). CDR3 length: 14 amino acids. Germline CDR1 SGHTA, CDR2 FQGNSA. V shed 2 bases and J shed 5 bases, with 9 bases lying between them. CDR3 DNA: TGTGCCAGCAGCTTAAGCGGGACGAATGAAAAACTGTTTTTT. Translating it yields CASSLSGTNEKLFF.

The gene calls are TRBV6-2 or TRBV6-3 and TRBJ1-5, with 9 bases that match TRBD1. CDR3 length: 20 residues. Germline loops: CDR1 MNHEY, CDR2 SVGEGT. Trimming cost V 5 bases and J 0 bases; bases outside gene matches: 17. For the CDR3, the DNA is TGTGCCAGCAGTCTGAACTACCGGGACAGGGCCGGATATAGCAATCAGCCCCAGCATTTT. It yields the protein CASSLNYRDRAGYSNQPQHF.

This clonotype was observed a few times. This chain links TRBV28 with TRBJ2-3, with D unresolved. The V end lost 5 bases, the J end lost 1 base, and 10 bases lay between the germline ends. CDR3 length: 14 amino acids. Germline values: CDR1 MDHEN, CDR2 SYDVKM. This CDR3 reads CASSETGRTDTQYF. The CDR3 nucleotides read TGTGCCAGCAGTGAAACCGGGCGCACAGATACGCAGTATTTT.

This chain connects TRBV7-8 to TRBJ2-1; 8 positions agree with TRBD2. Trimming removed 0 bases from V and 8 bases from J; junction bases left unmatched: 9. Germline-derived CDR1 and CDR2 are SGHVS and FQNEAQ. This CDR3 region has 16 residues. The CDR3 region is CASSLAGTRPPDEQFF. Here the CDR3 DNA reads TGTGCCAGCAGCTTAGCCGGGACTAGGCCTCCCGATGAGCAGTTCTTC.

The gene calls are TRBV15 and TRBJ2-3; D perhaps matches TRBD2 (5 bases). V was clipped by 0 bases and J by 6 bases, with 16 bases between them. There are 16 residues in the CDR3. Germline V gene sequence: CDR1 LNHNV, CDR2 YYDKDF (reference sequence). The CDR3 DNA reads as TGTGCCACCAGCAGAGATCAGATCGAGGGTGTTGATACGCAGTATTTT. Encoded protein: CATSRDQIEGVDTQYF.

There are many counts of this clonotype. V and J are TRBV29-1 and TRBJ2-1; D gene ambiguous. The V end lost 7 bases, the J end lost 9 bases, and 28 bases lay between the germline ends. CDR1 is SQVTM and CDR2 is ANQGSEA in the germline V gene. This CDR3 contains 16 residues. CDR3 in amino acids: CSATIQGGSLPSEQFF. In DNA form, the CDR3 reads TGCAGCGCTACCATCCAAGGTGGCTCCCTTCCCTCTGAGCAGTTCTTC.

This clonotype was seen repeatedly, ten times or more. CDR3 nucleotides: TGCAGTGCGCGAACGAGTCTAGCGGGGGACTCATCCGGGGAGCTGTTTTTT. Its protein is CSARTSLAGDSSGELFF. This rearrangement joins TRBV20-1 to TRBJ2-2; 10 bases align to TRBD2. The CDR3 is made up of 17 amino acids. Germline CDR1 is DFQATT and CDR2 is SNEGSKA (reference sequence). Unmatched junction bases numbered 16, after V lost 6 bases and J lost 6 bases.

This clonotype was counted a few times. The CDR3 sequence: CASSRSDSYNEQFF. The CDR3 DNA reads TGTGCCAGCAGCCGATCCGATTCCTACAATGAGCAGTTCTTC. The V call is TRBV7-9, the J call TRBJ2-1; D is uncertain. The V gene lost 5 bases and the J gene lost 1 base, with 9 bases spanning the gap. Germline assignment: CDR1 SEHNR and CDR2 FQNEAQ (reference sequence). The CDR3 is 14 amino acids.

This clonotype turned up a few times. The CDR3 reads CASSLARLGWGTGELFF. The DNA for the CDR3 is TGTGCCAGCAGTTTAGCGCGTTTAGGGTGGGGCACCGGGGAGCTGTTTTTT. V and J are TRBV12-3 or TRBV12-4 and TRBJ2-2, with D unclear. This CDR3 comprises 17 residues. Deletions cut 0 bases from V and 4 bases from J, with 15 bases between.

This clonotype was detected many times. The chain carries TRBV5-1 and TRBJ2-1; 8 nucleotides match TRBD2. Germline V CDR1 and CDR2: SGHRS, YFSETQ. This CDR3 has 17 residues. The V gene end was trimmed by 5 bases and the J gene end by 3 bases; junction bases not matched to a gene: 13. CDR3 coding DNA: TGCGCCAGCAGACCCCCGGGGGGGGCCCATGTCTACAATGAGCAGTTCTTC. It yields the protein CASRPPGGAHVYNEQFF.

This clonotype was observed many times. The chain is built from TRBV5-8 and TRBJ2-1; D remains ambiguous. The V end lost 4 bases, the J end lost 3 bases, and 5 bases lay between the germline ends. The CDR3 loop spans 12 amino acids. CDR1 and CDR2 (germline): SGHTS, YDEGEE. CDR3 sequence (DNA): TGTGCCAGCAGCGCGAACTACAATGAGCAGTTCTTC. Protein: CASSANYNEQFF.

This rearrangement joins TRBV28 to TRBJ2-7; D remains ambiguous. V shed 6 bases and J shed 3 bases, with 18 bases lying between them. The CDR3 contains 15 residues. Germline loops: CDR1 MDHEN, CDR2 SYDVKM. CDR3 in DNA: TGTGCCAGCAGCCCCAGCCAGGTTGGGGTCTACGAGCAGTACTTC. Translating it yields CASSPSQVGVYEQYF.

The table lists this clonotype with a few counts. V and J are TRBV7-2 and TRBJ1-2, with a possible D match to TRBD1 (5 bases). CDR3 length: 16 amino acids. Trimming left V 3 bases short and J 7 bases short, with 21 bases between. The germline V gene has CDR1 SGHTA and CDR2 FQGNSA. CDR3 DNA: TGTGCCAGCAGCTTTGTCTCTACCGGGGACCTCTTTGGCTACACCTTC. Amino acids: CASSFVSTGDLFGYTF. The entire variable domain, with the rest obtained from reference TRBV7-2 and TRBJ1-2, is as follows: GAGVSQSPSNKVTEKGKDVELRCDPISGHTALYWYRQSLGQGLEFLIYFQGNSAPDKSGLPSDRFSAERTGGSVSTLTIQRTQQEDSAVYLCASSFVSTGDLFGYTFGSGTRLTVV.

This sequence joins TRBV3-1 and TRBJ2-1; 7 bases map to TRBD2. This CDR3 is built from 17 residues. V was pared by 0 bases and J by 0 bases, with 5 bases of the junction left unmatched. Looked up from germline, CDR1 is LGHDT and CDR2 is YNNKEL (reference sequence). The CDR3 DNA reads as TGTGCCAGCAGCCAAGACCGACTAGCAGGCTCCTACAATGAGCAGTTCTTC. It specifies CASSQDRLAGSYNEQFF.

The chain is built from TRBV7-9 and TRBJ2-1; 9 nucleotides match TRBD2. The CDR3 has 15 residues. CDR1 is SEHNR, CDR2 FQNEAQ, per germline (reference sequence). J lost 4 bases, V lost 7 bases, and 8 bases had no gene match. CDR3 amino acids: CASIPRTSVYNEQFF. DNA for the CDR3: TGTGCCAGCATCCCCAGGACTAGCGTTTACAATGAGCAGTTCTTC. The full variable domain, with the rest looked up from reference TRBV7-9 and TRBJ2-1, is DTGVSQNPRHKITKRGQNVTFRCDPISEHNRLYWYRQTLGQGPEFLTYFQNEAQLEKSRLLSDRFSAERPKGSFSTLEIQRTEQGDSAMYLCASIPRTSVYNEQFFGPGTRLTVL.

This clonotype was seen a handful of times. The gene calls are TRBV27 and TRBJ2-5; 10 positions match TRBD2. This CDR3 is 17 amino acids long. Germline V gene sequence: CDR1 MNHEY, CDR2 SMNVEV (reference sequence). Losses at the gene ends were 3 bases for V and 2 bases for J; bases not matched to a gene: 9. The chain's CDR3 is CASSFWSSGGRQETQYF. The CDR3 bases are TGTGCCAGCAGTTTTTGGTCTAGCGGGGGACGACAAGAGACCCAGTACTTC.

This clonotype was detected only a few times. The chain has TRBV4-2 and TRBJ2-1, with D possibly being TRBD2 (5 bases). Trimming took off 3 bases at V and 8 bases at J, with 23 bases between the two ends. The CDR3 extends over 17 amino acids. The germline V gene encodes CDR1 LGHNA and CDR2 YNFKEQ. The CDR3 is CASSHYSRDPTVDEQFF. CDR3 coding DNA: TGTGCCAGCAGCCACTACTCTCGGGATCCCACCGTCGATGAGCAGTTCTTC.

This clonotype was counted at least ten times. The rearrangement links TRBV18 to TRBJ1-6; D unclear. Germline lookup yields CDR1 KGHSH and CDR2 LQKENI. This CDR3 spans 13 amino acids. The V gene lost 5 bases and the J gene lost 5 bases, with 7 bases spanning the gap. CDR3 in amino acids: CASSYGDNSPLHF. CDR3 nucleotide sequence: TGTGCCAGCTCATACGGGGATAATTCACCCCTCCACTTT.